The 25 T cell receptor beta chains below come from one sample, sequenced in a study of response to subunit inactivated influenza vaccine. TCRdb re-called the RT-PCR reads with MiXCR, one entry per CDR3 protein. Here the sample spans about 800,000 distinct CDR3 sequences, 21% being singletons. Sample: PBMCs from blood, taken more than 4 days after vaccination. The origin of the receptors is a man aged 50 to 60 who received an inactivated influenza vaccine.

This CDR3 is CASSQRRTGADTQYF. The CDR3, as DNA: TGCGCCAGCAGTCAAAGGAGGACCGGGGCAGATACGCAGTATTTT. This chain connects TRBV23-1 to TRBJ2-3, with TRBD2 as a possible D gene (5 bases). TRBV23-1 is assigned to the ORF class and has an uncertain function. With 2 bases removed from V and 4 bases from J, the gap between germline ends came to 13 bases. The CDR3 is 15 residues long.

The chain uses TRBV11-2 and TRBJ2-1; D may be TRBD2 (6 bases). V lost 1 base to trimming and J lost 7 bases, with 14 bases between them. The CDR3 has 15 residues. The germline V gene encodes CDR1 SGHAT and CDR2 FQNNGV. CDR3 sequence (DNA): TGTGCCAGCAGCTTAGCAACGGGAGCGAGGAATGAGCAGTTCTTC. Protein product: CASSLATGARNEQFF. Variable domain in full (rest from reference TRBV11-2 and TRBJ2-1): EAGVAQSPRYKIIEKRQSVAFWCNPISGHATLYWYQQILGQGPKLLIQFQNNGVVDDSQLPKDRFSAERLKGVDSTLKIQPAKLEDSAVYLCASSLATGARNEQFFGPGTRLTVL.

The chain links TRBV15 to TRBJ1-1; 7 nucleotides line up with TRBD1. The V gene end was trimmed by 0 bases and the J gene end by 0 bases; junction bases not matched to a gene: 7. Germline lookup yields CDR1 LNHNV and CDR2 YYDKDF (reference sequence). The CDR3 loop spans 17 amino acids. The CDR3 region is CATSRDLWGQMNTEAFF. CDR3 nucleotides: TGTGCCACCAGCAGAGATCTTTGGGGACAGATGAACACTGAAGCTTTCTTT.

This clonotype was counted only a few times. V is TRBV20-1 and J is TRBJ2-3; 11 bases line up with TRBD2. Losses at the gene ends were 6 bases for V and 3 bases for J; bases not matched to a gene: 8. The CDR3 consists of 15 residues. Germline assignment: CDR1 DFQATT and CDR2 SNEGSKA (reference sequence). Here the CDR3 reads CSARRLAGRTDTQYF. CDR3 DNA: TGCAGTGCCCGGAGACTAGCGGGGAGAACAGATACGCAGTATTTT.

The chain employs TRBV5-6 and TRBJ2-7; D possibly matches TRBD1 or TRBD2 (5 bases each). This CDR3 region has 14 residues. Trimming removed 4 bases at V and 9 bases at J, with 20 bases between. CDR1 is SGHDT and CDR2 is YYEEEE in the germline V gene. The CDR3: CASSPRDAAFGQYF. CDR3 nucleotides: TGTGCCAGCAGCCCCCGGGACGCGGCTTTTGGGCAGTACTTC. The whole variable domain, filled in from reference TRBV5-6 and TRBJ2-7, reads DAGVTQSPTHLIKTRGQQVTLRCSPKSGHDTVSWYQQALGQGPQFIFQYYEEEERQRGNFPDRFSGHQFPNYSSELNVNALLLGDSALYLCASSPRDAAFGQYFGPGTRLTVT.

The rearrangement joins TRBV12-3 or TRBV12-4 to TRBJ2-1; TRBD1 is a possible D gene (6 bases). There are 15 residues in the CDR3. V was clipped by 5 bases and J by 4 bases, with 15 bases between them. CDR3 DNA sequence: TGTGCCAGCAGTCGTACAGGGACCCAGTACAATGAGCAGTTCTTC. Its translation: CASSRTGTQYNEQFF.

This chain connects TRBV27 to TRBJ2-7; TRBD1 aligns across 9 bases. V shed 0 bases and J 2 bases; nucleotides not matched to a gene: 8. The CDR3 is 17 amino acids. Germline V gives CDR1 MNHEY, CDR2 SMNVEV (reference sequence). DNA for the CDR3: TGTGCCAGCAGTTTATCTGCCCCGGGACAGGGAACCTACGAGCAGTACTTC. Protein sequence: CASSLSAPGQGTYEQYF.

The V call is TRBV7-2, the J call TRBJ2-3; D may be TRBD1 or TRBD2 (5 bases each). Trimming left V 7 bases short and J 2 bases short, with 13 bases between. Per the germline V gene, CDR1 is SGHTA and CDR2 is FQGNSA. The CDR3 loop spans 14 amino acids. The CDR3 coding sequence is TGTGCCAGCACCAAGTGGGGGTCCACAGATACGCAGTATTTT. Its protein product is CASTKWGSTDTQYF.

This clonotype has only a few counts. The chain uses TRBV7-2 and TRBJ1-1, with D maybe TRBD1 (6 bases). Germline V CDR1 and CDR2: SGHTA, FQGNSA. Trimming removed 5 bases at V and 1 base at J, with 11 bases between. The CDR3 is 14 residues long. For the CDR3, the DNA is TGTGCCAGCAGCCAACAGGGATCGAACACTGAAGCTTTCTTT. Translation gives CASSQQGSNTEAFF.

This rearrangement joins TRBV29-1 to TRBJ1-2; a possible D gene is TRBD1 (5 bases). There are 12 residues in the CDR3. Trimming removed 6 bases at V and 5 bases at J, with 13 bases between. Germline loops: CDR1 SQVTM, CDR2 ANQGSEA. In DNA form, the CDR3 reads TGCAGCGTGGGAGGGGCGACATATGGCTACACCTTC. It is translated as CSVGGATYGYTF.

CDR3 in DNA: TGTGCCAGCAGCCTGGGACTAGATTATGGGGAGACCCAGTACTTC. Its protein product is CASSLGLDYGETQYF. V and J are TRBV7-2 and TRBJ2-5, with 8 bases aligning to TRBD2. The CDR3 length is 15 residues. Germline V gene sequence: CDR1 SGHTA, CDR2 FQGNSA. The V gene end was trimmed by 5 bases and the J gene end by 5 bases; junction bases not matched to a gene: 10.

The chain uses TRBV6-5 and TRBJ2-7; maybe TRBD1 (6 bases). Germline V lookup: CDR1 MNHEY, CDR2 SVGAGI. Trimming took off 2 bases at V and 5 bases at J, with 13 bases between the two ends. The CDR3 extends over 14 amino acids. The CDR3 region is CASSYTGTPNEQYF. CDR3 nucleotides: TGTGCCAGCAGTTACACCGGGACACCTAACGAGCAGTACTTC.

The rearrangement uses TRBV28 and TRBJ2-7, with 7 bases fitting TRBD2. CDR3 length: 13 amino acids. Trimming cost V 5 bases and J 3 bases; bases outside gene matches: 4. In germline, CDR1 is MDHEN, CDR2 SYDVKM. CDR3 nucleotide sequence: TGTGCCAGCAGTAGCGGGGTAGACTACGAGCAGTACTTC. It codes for CASSSGVDYEQYF.

This clonotype occurred a few times. This rearrangement joins TRBV5-1 to TRBJ2-3; TRBD1 matches at 7 bases. Per the germline V gene, CDR1 is SGHRS and CDR2 is YFSETQ. Unmatched junction bases numbered 11, after V lost 5 bases and J lost 5 bases. This CDR3 spans 15 amino acids. The CDR3 bases are TGCGCCAGCAGAGAACAGGGGAGTCATGGAGATACGCAGTATTTT. Translated, it gives CASREQGSHGDTQYF.

The genes are TRBV12-3 or TRBV12-4 and TRBJ2-3, with 7 nucleotides matching TRBD1. J was trimmed by 6 bases and V by 5 bases; bases with no gene match: 11. CDR3 length equals 15 residues. CDR3 DNA sequence: TGTGCCAGCAGTCAAAAGACAGGGCGGTTGGATACGCAGTATTTT. This gives the protein CASSQKTGRLDTQYF.

This clonotype was seen only once. This sequence joins TRBV7-2 and TRBJ2-7, with D possibly TRBD1 on 6 matching bases. With 1 base removed from V and 3 bases from J, the gap between germline ends came to 13 bases. Germline CDR1 SGHTA, CDR2 FQGNSA. This CDR3 is 15 amino acids long. The CDR3, as DNA: TGTGCCAGCAGCTTAGGAGGACAGCTTCTCTACGAGCAGTACTTC. This translates into CASSLGGQLLYEQYF.

The J gene is TRBJ2-1, the V gene TRBV12-3 or TRBV12-4, with D perhaps TRBD1 (6 bases). CDR3 size: 17 residues. The V gene lost 0 bases and the J gene lost 8 bases, with 20 bases spanning the gap. The CDR3 bases are TGTGCCAGCAGTTTAGCCCCAGGGGTTAGGACCCAGCATGAGCAGTTCTTC. It translates to CASSLAPGVRTQHEQFF.

This clonotype was observed a handful of times. The chain joins TRBV11-2 to TRBJ2-5, with D maybe TRBD2 (5 bases). CDR1 and CDR2 from the germline V gene are SGHAT and FQNNGV. CDR3 size: 16 residues. The V and J ends lost 1 base and 5 bases respectively, with 17 bases between them. The CDR3 loop reads CASSLVGLGSRETQYF. The CDR3 region has the DNA TGTGCCAGCAGCTTAGTAGGGTTGGGGAGCCGGGAGACCCAGTACTTC.

This sequence joins TRBV13 and TRBJ2-3, with 9 bases matching TRBD1. Looked up from germline, CDR1 is PRHDT and CDR2 is FYEKMQ (reference sequence). The CDR3 is made up of 16 amino acids. V dropped 7 bases and J dropped 2; count of bases not matched to a gene: 10. Written as DNA, the CDR3 is TGTGCCAGCACCCTCCTCGGGACAGGGATCACAGATACGCAGTATTTT. As protein: CASTLLGTGITDTQYF.

There are a few counts of this clonotype. The chain is built from TRBV18 and TRBJ1-1, with D perhaps TRBD1 (5 bases). The CDR3 is 12 amino acids. Germline CDR1 KGHSH, CDR2 LQKENI. Trimming stripped 1 base from V and 7 bases from J, with 7 bases between. CDR3 coding DNA: TGTGCCAGCTCACCACAGGGGATTGAAGCTTTCTTT. Its protein product is CASSPQGIEAFF.

This clonotype was seen ten or more times. The CDR3 loop reads CASTQRASGSPLHF. In DNA, the CDR3 is TGTGCCAGCACCCAAAGGGCCAGTGGTTCACCCCTCCACTTT. The chain is built from TRBV12-3 or TRBV12-4 and TRBJ1-6; no clear D gene. The CDR3 totals 14 residues. Deletions cut 7 bases from V and 9 bases from J, with 16 bases between.

The gene calls are TRBV20-1 and TRBJ1-5, with 9 bases matching TRBD1. CDR1 is DFQATT, CDR2 SNEGSKA, per germline (reference sequence). With 3 bases clipped from V and 6 bases from J, the junction kept 3 bases outside the gene matches. The CDR3 contains 13 residues. The CDR3 loop is CSASGTGSQPQHF. In DNA, the CDR3 is TGCAGTGCTAGCGGGACAGGGTCTCAGCCCCAGCATTTT.

The J gene is TRBJ2-6, the V gene TRBV10-2; no clear D gene. V gave up 3 bases and J gave up 1 base, with 4 bases separating them. CDR3 length: 14 amino acids. CDR1 is WSHSY and CDR2 is SAAADI in the germline V gene. Here the CDR3 reads CASSDGSGANVLTF. The DNA of the CDR3 is TGCGCCAGCAGTGACGGATCTGGGGCCAACGTCCTGACTTTC.

A few counts support this clonotype. The CDR3 is CSARGGGGSNQPQHF. CDR3 in DNA: TGCAGTGCTAGGGGCGGGGGAGGAAGCAATCAGCCCCAGCATTTT. J is TRBJ1-5 and V is TRBV20-1, with a possible D match to TRBD1 (5 bases). Per germline, CDR1 DFQATT and CDR2 SNEGSKA (reference sequence). V was clipped by 3 bases and J by 1 base, with 13 bases between them. This CDR3 is 15 amino acids long.

This clonotype was counted between two and nine times. The chain links TRBV7-9 to TRBJ1-1, with D possibly being TRBD1 (5 bases). V was clipped by 2 bases and J by 10 bases, with 11 bases between them. The CDR3 length is 12 residues. Germline values: CDR1 SEHNR, CDR2 FQNEAQ (reference sequence). The DNA of the CDR3 is TGTGCCAGCAGCTTAAATGGGGGGAGAGCTTTCTTT. This translates into CASSLNGGRAFF.